These 10 T cell receptor beta chains originate from one sample sequenced in a study of blood T cell repertoires in COVID-19. Only in-frame clones appear in the TCRdb table, and some are missing; sequencing was by immunoSEQ multiplex PCR. This table has about 220,000 clones, around 86% appearing once. The sample taken for sequencing was peripheral blood. These TCRs come from a human donor in a cohort sampled during active COVID-19.

The rearrangement links TRBV5-5 to TRBJ2-1, with 7 bases that match TRBD2. Germline values: CDR1 SGHKS, CDR2 YYEKEE (reference sequence). The CDR3 is 12 residues long. After removal of 5 bases from V and 10 bases from J, the junction contained 6 bases not matched to a gene. CDR3 nucleotides: TGTGCCAGCAGACAATTCGGGGGGGAGCAGTTCTTC. Translated: CASRQFGGEQFF.

The chain couples TRBV7-9 to TRBJ2-1, with TRBD2 as a possible D gene (6 bases). CDR3 length: 14 amino acids. Germline CDR1 reads SEHNR; CDR2 reads FQNEAQ (reference sequence). Trimming cost V 1 base and J 10 bases, with 14 bases left between them. CDR3 region: CASSLGRGGTEQFF. The CDR3 nucleotides read TGTGCCAGCAGCTTAGGCCGCGGCGGGACGGAGCAGTTCTTC. The full variable domain, in which reference TRBV7-9 and TRBJ2-1 provide the parts outside the CDR3, is DTGVSQNPRHKITKRGQNVTFRCDPISEHNRLYWYRQTLGQGPEFLTYFQNEAQLEKSRLLSDRFSAERPKGSFSTLEIQRTEQGDSAMYLCASSLGRGGTEQFFGPGTRLTVL.

The chain has TRBV27 and TRBJ2-4, with 13 bases that match TRBD2. The V gene end was trimmed by 2 bases and the J gene end by 0 bases; junction bases not matched to a gene: 10. The CDR3 loop spans 20 amino acids. Germline CDR1 reads MNHEY; CDR2 reads SMNVEV (reference sequence). CDR3 residues: CASSLPPGTSGMIAKNIQYF. In nucleotides, the CDR3 is TGTGCCAGCAGTTTACCCCCCGGGACTAGCGGGATGATAGCCAAAAACATTCAGTACTTC.

V usage is TRBV4-1 and J usage is TRBJ2-1, with 12 bases matching TRBD2. Trimming took 1 base from V and 4 from J; bases not matched to a gene: 5. The germline V gene encodes CDR1 MGHRA and CDR2 YSYEKL. The CDR3 runs to 17 residues. CDR3 DNA: TGCGCCAGCAGCCAAGGCCTAGCGGGAGGGCTTTACAATGAGCAGTTCTTC. It is translated as CASSQGLAGGLYNEQFF.

The CDR3 DNA follows: TGTGCCAGCAGCACCTCCAGGCGTTTGGAGACCCAGTACTTC. Residues: CASSTSRRLETQYF. The rearrangement joins TRBV28 to TRBJ2-5; D gene uncertain. This CDR3 is built from 14 residues. Germline V lookup: CDR1 MDHEN, CDR2 SYDVKM. The ends were cut back, 6 bases at V and 5 bases at J, with 16 bases in the middle.

This clone was seen once. The rearrangement joins TRBV7-9 to TRBJ1-4; no clear D gene. Trimming cost V 5 bases and J 5 bases, with 12 bases left between them. Germline lookup yields CDR1 SEHNR and CDR2 FQNEAQ (reference sequence). The CDR3 totals 14 residues. CDR3 protein: CASSPSAANEKLFF. In DNA, the CDR3 is TGTGCCAGCAGCCCCTCCGCGGCCAATGAAAAACTGTTTTTT.

This chain links TRBV19 with TRBJ1-1; maybe TRBD1 (6 bases). The CDR3 is made up of 13 amino acids. The germline V gene has CDR1 LNHDA and CDR2 SQIVND (reference sequence). V lost 3 bases and J 10 bases, leaving 15 bases between the germline ends. The chain's CDR3 is CASSIEGRGGAFF. Here the CDR3 DNA reads TGTGCCAGTAGTATTGAGGGCCGAGGGGGAGCTTTCTTT.

The chain joins TRBV6-5 to TRBJ2-1; the match to TRBD2 covers 10 bases. The junction had 4 bases not matched to a gene; V was cut back by 0 bases and J by 8 bases. The CDR3 consists of 15 residues. CDR1 and CDR2 from the germline V gene are MNHEY and SVGAGI. CDR3 loop: CASSYSAGGVDEQFF. CDR3 coding DNA: TGTGCCAGCAGTTACTCAGCGGGAGGGGTGGATGAGCAGTTCTTC.

The chain has TRBV4-2 and TRBJ1-6; D may be TRBD1 (6 bases). The CDR3 contains 16 residues. Germline values: CDR1 LGHNA, CDR2 YNFKEQ. Trimming shortened V by 0 bases and J by 7 bases, and 13 bases separated the two germline ends. CDR3 protein: CASSQESQGWNSPLHF. The CDR3 coding sequence is TGTGCCAGCAGCCAAGAATCCCAGGGGTGGAATTCACCCCTCCACTTT.

With respect to this clone: Other nucleotide sequences from this sample produce the same CDR3. The chain joins TRBV5-1 to TRBJ2-1; the match to TRBD2 covers 12 bases. CDR1 and CDR2 from the germline V gene are SGHRS and YFSETQ. This CDR3 has 15 amino acids. V lost 1 base and J lost 4; bases outside the gene matches: 0. The CDR3 here is CASSLLAGGYNEQFF. DNA of the CDR3: TGCGCCAGCAGCTTGCTAGCGGGAGGGTACAATGAGCAGTTCTTC.